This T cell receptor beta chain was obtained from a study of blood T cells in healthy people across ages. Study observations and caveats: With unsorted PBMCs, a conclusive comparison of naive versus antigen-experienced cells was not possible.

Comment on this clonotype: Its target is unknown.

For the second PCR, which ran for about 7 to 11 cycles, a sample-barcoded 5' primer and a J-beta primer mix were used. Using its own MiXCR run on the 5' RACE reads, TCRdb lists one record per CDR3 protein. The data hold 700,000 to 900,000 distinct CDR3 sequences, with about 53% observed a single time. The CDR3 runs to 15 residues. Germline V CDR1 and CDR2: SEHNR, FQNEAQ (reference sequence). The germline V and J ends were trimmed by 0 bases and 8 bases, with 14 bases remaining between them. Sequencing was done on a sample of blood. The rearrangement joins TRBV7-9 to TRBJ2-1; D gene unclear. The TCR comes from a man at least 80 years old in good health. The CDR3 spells CASSLARPVGDEQFF. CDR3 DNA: TGTGCCAGCAGCTTAGCAAGACCGGTTGGGGATGAGCAGTTCTTC.